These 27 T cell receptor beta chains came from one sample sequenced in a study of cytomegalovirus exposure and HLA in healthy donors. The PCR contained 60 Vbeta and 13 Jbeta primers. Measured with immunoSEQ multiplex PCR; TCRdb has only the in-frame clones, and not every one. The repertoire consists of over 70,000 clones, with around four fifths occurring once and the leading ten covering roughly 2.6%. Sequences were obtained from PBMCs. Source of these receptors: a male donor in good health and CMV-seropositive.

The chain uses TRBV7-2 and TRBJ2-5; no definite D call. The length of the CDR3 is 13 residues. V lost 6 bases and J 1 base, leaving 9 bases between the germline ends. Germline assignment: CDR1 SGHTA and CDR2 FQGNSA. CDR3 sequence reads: CASSTRVQETQYF. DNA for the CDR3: TGTGCCAGCAGTACCCGGGTCCAAGAGACCCAGTACTTC.

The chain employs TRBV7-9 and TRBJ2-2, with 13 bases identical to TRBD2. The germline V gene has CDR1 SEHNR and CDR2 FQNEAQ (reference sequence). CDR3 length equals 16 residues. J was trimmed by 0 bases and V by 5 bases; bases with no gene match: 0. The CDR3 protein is CASSTSGRANTGELFF. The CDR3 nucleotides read TGTGCCAGCAGCACTAGCGGGAGGGCGAACACCGGGGAGCTGTTTTTT. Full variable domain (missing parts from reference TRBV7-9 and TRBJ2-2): DTGVSQNPRHKITKRGQNVTFRCDPISEHNRLYWYRQTLGQGPEFLTYFQNEAQLEKSRLLSDRFSAERPKGSFSTLEIQRTEQGDSAMYLCASSTSGRANTGELFFGEGSRLTVL.

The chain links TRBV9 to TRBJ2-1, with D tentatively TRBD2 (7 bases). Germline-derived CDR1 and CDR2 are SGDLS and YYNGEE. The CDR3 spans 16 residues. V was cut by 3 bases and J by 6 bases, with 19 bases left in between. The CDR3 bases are TGTGCCAGCAGCGCACTGGGGGCGGGAGCTGTCAATGAGCAGTTCTTC. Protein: CASSALGAGAVNEQFF.

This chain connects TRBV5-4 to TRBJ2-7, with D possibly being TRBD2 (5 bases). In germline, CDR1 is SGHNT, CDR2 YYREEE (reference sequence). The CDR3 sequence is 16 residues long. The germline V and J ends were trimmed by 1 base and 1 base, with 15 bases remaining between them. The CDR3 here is CASSLNRASQSYEQYF. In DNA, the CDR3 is TGTGCCAGCAGCTTGAATAGGGCTAGCCAATCCTACGAGCAGTACTTC.

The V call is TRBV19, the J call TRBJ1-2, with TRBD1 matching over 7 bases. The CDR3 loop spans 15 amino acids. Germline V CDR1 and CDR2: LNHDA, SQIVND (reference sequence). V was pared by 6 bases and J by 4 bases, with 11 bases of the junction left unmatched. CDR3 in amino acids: CASSPRRQGIYGYTF. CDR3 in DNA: TGTGCCAGTAGCCCCCGAAGACAGGGTATCTATGGCTACACCTTC.

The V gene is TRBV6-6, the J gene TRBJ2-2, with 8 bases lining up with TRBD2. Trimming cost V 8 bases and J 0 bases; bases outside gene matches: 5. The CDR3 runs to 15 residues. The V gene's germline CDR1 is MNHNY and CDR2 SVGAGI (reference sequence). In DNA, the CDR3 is TGTGCCAGCGCTCCGGGACTAGCGAACACCGGGGAGCTGTTTTTT. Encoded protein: CASAPGLANTGELFF.

The CDR3 protein is CASSQEREGRGEQYF. CDR3 nucleotides: TGCGCCAGCAGCCAAGAACGGGAGGGCCGTGGCGAGCAGTACTTC. This sequence joins TRBV4-3 and TRBJ2-7; 8 nucleotides match TRBD2. Germline V lookup: CDR1 LGHNA, CDR2 YSLEER. The CDR3 covers 15 residues. V trimming: 0 bases; J trimming: 6 bases; junction bases outside the gene matches: 7.

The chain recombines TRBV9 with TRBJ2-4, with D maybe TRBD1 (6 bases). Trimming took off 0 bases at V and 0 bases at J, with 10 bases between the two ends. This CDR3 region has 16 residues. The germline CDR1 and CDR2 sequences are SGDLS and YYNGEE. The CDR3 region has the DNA TGTGCCAGCAGCGTAGGAGGGGGTTTAGCCAAAAACATTCAGTACTTC. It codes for CASSVGGGLAKNIQYF.

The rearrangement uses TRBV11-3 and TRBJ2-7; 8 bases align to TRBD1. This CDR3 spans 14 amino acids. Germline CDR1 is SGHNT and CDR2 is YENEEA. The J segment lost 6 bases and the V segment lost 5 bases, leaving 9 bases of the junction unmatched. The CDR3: CASSIGQGRGEQYF. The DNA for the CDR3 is TGTGCCAGCAGCATCGGACAGGGTCGGGGCGAGCAGTACTTC. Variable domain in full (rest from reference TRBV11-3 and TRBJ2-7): EAGVVQSPRYKIIEKKQPVAFWCNPISGHNTLYWYLQNLGQGPELLIRYENEEAVDDSQLPKDRFSAERLKGVDSTLKIQPAELGDSAVYLCASSIGQGRGEQYFGPGTRLTVT.

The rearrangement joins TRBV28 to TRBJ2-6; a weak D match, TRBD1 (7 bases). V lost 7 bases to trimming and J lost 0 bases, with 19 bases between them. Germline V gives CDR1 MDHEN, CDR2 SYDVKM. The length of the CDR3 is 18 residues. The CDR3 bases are TGTGCCAGCAAAAAACGGGGGACAGAAACCTCTGGGGCCAACGTCCTGACTTTC. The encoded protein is CASKKRGTETSGANVLTF. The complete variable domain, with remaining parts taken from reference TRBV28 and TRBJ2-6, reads DVKVTQSSRYLVKRTGEKVFLECVQDMDHENMFWYRQDPGLGLRLIYFSYDVKMKEKGDIPEGYSVSREKKERFSLILESASTNQTSMYLCASKKRGTETSGANVLTFGAGSRLTVL.

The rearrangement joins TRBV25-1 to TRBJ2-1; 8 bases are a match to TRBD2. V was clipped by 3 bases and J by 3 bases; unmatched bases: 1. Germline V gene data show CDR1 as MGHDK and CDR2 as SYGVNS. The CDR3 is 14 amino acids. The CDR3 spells CASSDSGIYNEQFF. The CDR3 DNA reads TGTGCCAGCAGTGATAGCGGGATCTACAATGAGCAGTTCTTC.

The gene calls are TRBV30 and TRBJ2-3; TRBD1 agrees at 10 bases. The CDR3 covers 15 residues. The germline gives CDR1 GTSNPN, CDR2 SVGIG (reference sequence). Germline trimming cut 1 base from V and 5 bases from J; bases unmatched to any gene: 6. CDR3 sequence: CAWSGDRGQLDTQYF. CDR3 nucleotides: TGTGCCTGGAGTGGGGACAGGGGACAATTAGATACGCAGTATTTT.

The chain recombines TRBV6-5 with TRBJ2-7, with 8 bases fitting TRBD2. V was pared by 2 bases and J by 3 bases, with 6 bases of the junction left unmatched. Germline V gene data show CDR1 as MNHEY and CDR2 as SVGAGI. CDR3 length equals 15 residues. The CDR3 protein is CASSYERGIDYEQYF. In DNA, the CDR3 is TGTGCCAGCAGTTACGAGCGGGGGATTGACTACGAGCAGTACTTC.

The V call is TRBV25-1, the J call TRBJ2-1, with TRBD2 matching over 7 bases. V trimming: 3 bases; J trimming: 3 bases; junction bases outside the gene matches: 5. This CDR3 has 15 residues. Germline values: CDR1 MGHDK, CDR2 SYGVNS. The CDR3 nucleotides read TGTGCCAGCAGTGACGGGGGGAGTAACTACAATGAGCAGTTCTTC. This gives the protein CASSDGGSNYNEQFF.

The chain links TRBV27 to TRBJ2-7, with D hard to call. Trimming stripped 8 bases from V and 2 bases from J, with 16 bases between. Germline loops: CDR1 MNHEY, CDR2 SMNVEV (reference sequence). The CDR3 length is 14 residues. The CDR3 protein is CASAFEELAYEQYF. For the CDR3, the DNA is TGTGCCAGCGCCTTTGAGGAGTTAGCCTACGAGCAGTACTTC.

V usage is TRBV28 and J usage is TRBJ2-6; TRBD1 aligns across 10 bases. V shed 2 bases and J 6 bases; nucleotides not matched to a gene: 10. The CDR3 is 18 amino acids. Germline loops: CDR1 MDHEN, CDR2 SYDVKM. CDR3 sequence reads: CASSLPAQGTGEANVLTF. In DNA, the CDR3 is TGTGCCAGCAGTTTACCCGCGCAGGGGACAGGGGAGGCCAACGTCCTGACTTTC.

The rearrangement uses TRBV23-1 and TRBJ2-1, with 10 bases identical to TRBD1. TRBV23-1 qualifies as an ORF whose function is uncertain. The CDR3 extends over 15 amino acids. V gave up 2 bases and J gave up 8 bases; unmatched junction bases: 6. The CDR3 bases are TGCGCCAGCAGTCAAGAAGGGACAGGGGTCCATGAGCAGTTCTTC. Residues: CASSQEGTGVHEQFF.

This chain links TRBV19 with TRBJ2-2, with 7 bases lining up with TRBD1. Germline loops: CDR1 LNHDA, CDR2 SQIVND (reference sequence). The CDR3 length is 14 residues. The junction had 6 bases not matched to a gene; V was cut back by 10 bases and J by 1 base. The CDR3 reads CATPDRRNTGELFF. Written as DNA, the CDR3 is TGTGCCACCCCGGACAGGAGGAACACCGGGGAGCTGTTTTTT.

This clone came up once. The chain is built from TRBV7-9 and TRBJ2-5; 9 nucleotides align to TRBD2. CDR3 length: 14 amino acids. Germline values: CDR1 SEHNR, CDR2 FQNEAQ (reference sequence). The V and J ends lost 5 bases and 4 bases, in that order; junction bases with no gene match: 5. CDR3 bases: TGTGCCAGCAGCACCGGGACTAGCCCAGAGACCCAGTACTTC. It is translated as CASSTGTSPETQYF.

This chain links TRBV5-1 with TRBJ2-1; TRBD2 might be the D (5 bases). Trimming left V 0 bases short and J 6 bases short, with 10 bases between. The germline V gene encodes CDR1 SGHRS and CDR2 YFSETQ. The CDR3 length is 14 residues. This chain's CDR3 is CASSLDPGSNEQFF. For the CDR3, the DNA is TGCGCCAGCAGCTTGGATCCGGGGAGCAATGAGCAGTTCTTC.

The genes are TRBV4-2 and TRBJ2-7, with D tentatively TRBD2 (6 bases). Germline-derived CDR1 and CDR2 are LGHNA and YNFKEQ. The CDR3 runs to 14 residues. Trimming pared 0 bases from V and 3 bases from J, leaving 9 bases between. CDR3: CASSQELAGYEQYF. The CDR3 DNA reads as TGTGCCAGCAGCCAAGAACTAGCTGGCTACGAGCAGTACTTC.

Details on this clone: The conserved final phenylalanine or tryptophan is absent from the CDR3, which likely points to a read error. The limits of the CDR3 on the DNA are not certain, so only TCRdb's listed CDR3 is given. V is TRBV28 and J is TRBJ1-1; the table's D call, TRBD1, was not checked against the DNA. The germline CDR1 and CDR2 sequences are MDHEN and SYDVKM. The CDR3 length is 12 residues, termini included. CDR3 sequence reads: CASSAPDRGSLL.

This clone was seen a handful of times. The chain's CDR3 is CASNSGTGGNELFF. CDR3 nucleotide sequence: TGCGCCAGCAACTCCGGGACAGGGGGGAATGAACTGTTTTTT. This rearrangement joins TRBV5-1 to TRBJ1-4; 11 positions agree with TRBD1. Germline CDR1 is SGHRS and CDR2 is YFSETQ. CDR3 length: 14 amino acids. J lost 12 bases, V lost 6 bases, and 10 bases had no gene match.

In DNA form, the CDR3 reads TGCGCCAGCAGCTTCACTAGCGCGTACAATGAGCAGTTCTTC. It yields the protein CASSFTSAYNEQFF. The chain recombines TRBV5-1 with TRBJ2-1; 7 bases agree with TRBD2. CDR3 size: 14 residues. Germline V lookup: CDR1 SGHRS, CDR2 YFSETQ. V was clipped by 2 bases and J by 4 bases; unmatched bases: 3.

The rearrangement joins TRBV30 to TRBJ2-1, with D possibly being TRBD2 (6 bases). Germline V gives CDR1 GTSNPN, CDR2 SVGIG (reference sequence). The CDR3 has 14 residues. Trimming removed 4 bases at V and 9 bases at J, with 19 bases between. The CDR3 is CAWMYTGTGGEQFF. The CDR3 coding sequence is TGTGCCTGGATGTATACTGGGACCGGGGGTGAGCAGTTCTTC.

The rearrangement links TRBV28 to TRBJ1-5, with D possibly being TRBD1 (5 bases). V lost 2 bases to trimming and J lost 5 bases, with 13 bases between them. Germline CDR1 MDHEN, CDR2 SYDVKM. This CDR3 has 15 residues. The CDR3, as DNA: TGTGCCAGCAGTTTACCCCTCGGGGGGGATCAGCCCCAGCATTTT. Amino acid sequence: CASSLPLGGDQPQHF.

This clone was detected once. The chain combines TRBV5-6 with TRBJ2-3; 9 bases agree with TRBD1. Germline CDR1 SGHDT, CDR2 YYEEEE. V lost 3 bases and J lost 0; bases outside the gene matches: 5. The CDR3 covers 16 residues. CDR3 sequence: CASSSGDRASTDTQYF. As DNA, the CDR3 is TGTGCCAGCAGCTCGGGGGACAGGGCTAGCACAGATACGCAGTATTTT.